This T cell receptor (beta chain) was documented in a study of shared clonotypes between healthy human individuals. Trimming removed 2 bases from V and 2 bases from J; junction bases left unmatched: 3. Germline CDR1 reads SGHNT; CDR2 reads YENEEA. This CDR3 region has 16 residues. Measured with immunoSEQ multiplex PCR; TCRdb has only the in-frame clones, and not every one. This sample has roughly 760,000 clones, with roughly 70% found just once. Sequencing was carried out using memory CD4+ T cells sorted from blood. Subset here: CD45RA-negative fraction. The rearrangement links TRBV11-3 to TRBJ2-7, with 13 bases identical to TRBD2. The sequence was obtained from a woman in her 30s in good health. CDR3 DNA: TGTGCCAGCAGCTTATCCGGGACTAGCGGGGCCTACGAGCAGTACTTC. Protein sequence: CASSLSGTSGAYEQYF.